The 18 T cell receptor beta chains listed next were all sequenced from one sample in a study of glioma-infiltrating T cells. Using RNA template, CDR3s of TCR alpha and beta were amplified with iRepertoire arm-PCR. TCRdb reprocessed the multiplex PCR reads via MiXCR and lists one record per CDR3 protein. The table includes almost 2,500 distinct CDR3 sequences, less than 70% detected once. Sequenced: glioma tissue, nonneoplastic brain tissue, or PBMCs (not recorded which). The receptors were sampled from a human donor with low-grade glioma or glioblastoma, undergoing nonglioma brain surgery, or in good health (not recorded which).

The chain has TRBV27 and TRBJ2-3, with a possible D match to TRBD1 (6 bases). This CDR3 has 14 amino acids. The V gene's germline CDR1 is MNHEY and CDR2 SMNVEV (reference sequence). Trimming removed 6 bases at V and 3 bases at J, with 13 bases between. This chain's CDR3 is CASRVTGKTDTQYF. The CDR3 bases are TGTGCCAGCAGGGTAACAGGGAAAACAGATACGCAGTATTTT.

This clonotype qualifies as large (0.1 to 1%). This chain uses TRBV6-2 or TRBV6-3 with TRBJ2-7; 7 bases align to TRBD1. There are 14 residues in the CDR3. V dropped 6 bases and J dropped 1; count of bases not matched to a gene: 6. CDR1 and CDR2 from the germline V gene are MNHEY and SVGEGT. CDR3 nucleotide sequence: TGTGCCAGCAGCCGGGACAGCAGTTCCTACGAGCAGTACGTC. This encodes CASSRDSSSYEQYV.

This clonotype counts as medium-sized. V usage is TRBV11-2 and J usage is TRBJ1-1, with D possibly being TRBD1 (6 bases). The CDR3 consists of 16 residues. V was trimmed by 5 bases and J by 1 base, leaving 17 bases between them. CDR1 and CDR2 (germline): SGHAT, FQNNGV. This CDR3 reads CASSAYRVPKNTEAFF. CDR3 in DNA: TGTGCCAGCAGCGCTTACAGGGTACCCAAGAACACTGAAGCTTTCTTT. Together with reference TRBV11-2 and TRBJ1-1, the CDR3 gives the full variable domain: EAGVAQSPRYKIIEKRQSVAFWCNPISGHATLYWYQQILGQGPKLLIQFQNNGVVDDSQLPKDRFSAERLKGVDSTLKIQPAKLEDSAVYLCASSAYRVPKNTEAFFGQGTRLTVV.

A note on this clonotype: One end of the junction is discordant with germline, which a read error may explain. The chain combines TRBV5-1 with TRBJ2-3; D gene ambiguous. The CDR3 loop spans 15 amino acids. Germline lookup yields CDR1 SGHRS and CDR2 YFSETQ. CDR3 bases: TGCGCCAGCAGATTGGCCTCGCGCCACACAGATAGACAGTATTTT. Its protein is CASRLASRHTDRQYF.

This clonotype is judged hyperexpanded. V is TRBV7-9 and J is TRBJ1-5; D is ambiguous. V lost 6 bases, J lost 0 bases, and 9 bases lay in between. This CDR3 has 14 amino acids. Germline loops: CDR1 SEHNR, CDR2 FQNEAQ (reference sequence). The CDR3 nucleotides are TGTGCCAGCAGTCTCACCCCTAGCAATCAGCCCCAGCATTTT. This translates into CASSLTPSNQPQHF.

Regarding this clonotype: It is likely a read error, because the conserved phenylalanine at the end of the CDR3 is missing. The chain combines TRBV7-2 with TRBJ2-5; D not resolved. Germline V gene sequence: CDR1 SGHTA, CDR2 FQGNSA. Trimming pared 1 base from V and 0 bases from J, leaving 9 bases between. The CDR3 sequence is 15 residues long. DNA for the CDR3: TGTGCCAGCAGCTTAGGCCCAGCGCACCAAGAGACCCAGTACTCC. Residues: CASSLGPAHQETQYS.

Comment on this clonotype: One junction end does not reproduce the germline sequence, and a read error may be involved. The chain employs TRBV20-1 and TRBJ2-1; 11 bases agree with TRBD2. The CDR3 covers 15 residues. The V gene's germline CDR1 is DFQATT and CDR2 SNEGSKA (reference sequence). CDR3 amino acids: CRARRRGLAENEQFF. In nucleotides, the CDR3 is TGCCGTGCTCGCCGCCGGGGACTAGCGGAAAATGAGCAGTTCTTC.

On this clonotype itself: Likely a read error: the CDR3 ends without its conserved phenylalanine or tryptophan. V usage is TRBV6-1 and J usage is TRBJ2-7; D unclear. V shed 4 bases and J shed 6 bases, with 19 bases lying between them. This CDR3 has 15 amino acids. Germline V CDR1 and CDR2: MNHNS, SASEGT. In nucleotides, the CDR3 is TGTGCCAGCAGTGGTTCGAGGTCAAGGCTACCCGAGCAGTACGCC. It yields the protein CASSGSRSRLPEQYA.

A word on this clonotype: The junction and the germline gene differ at one end; a read error may be behind it. The chain carries TRBV9 and TRBJ2-1, with 9 bases identical to TRBD1. Germline V gives CDR1 SGDLS, CDR2 YYNGEE. This CDR3 region has 13 residues. The CDR3 reads CASSGQGNNEEFF. CDR3 DNA sequence: TGTGCCAGCTCTGGACAGGGGAACAATGAGGAGTTCTTC.

As for this clonotype: A read error may account for a junction end that differs from germline. V gene TRBV14 combines with J gene TRBJ2-7; possibly TRBD2 for D (5 bases). From germline, CDR1 is SGHDN and CDR2 FVKESK. The CDR3 totals 14 residues. The CDR3 is CANSPQSTSYEQYF. The CDR3 bases are TGTGCCAACAGCCCACAGAGTACTAGCTACGAGCAGTACTTC.

The chain combines TRBV27 with TRBJ2-1, with D perhaps matching TRBD1 (5 bases). The J call may be incorrect, as the DNA end agrees better with TRBJ2-7. Germline lookup yields CDR1 MNHEY and CDR2 SMNVEV (reference sequence). The length of the CDR3 is 13 residues. The CDR3 region has the DNA TGTGCCAGCAGTTTATTCAAGGGGAATGAACAGTACTTC. Protein product: CASSLFKGNEQYF.

By proportion, this clonotype is medium-sized. The V gene is TRBV29-1, the J gene TRBJ1-2; a possible D gene is TRBD1 (5 bases). V was shortened by 4 bases and J by 5 bases, with 11 bases between the two germline ends. This CDR3 contains 12 residues. Germline V gene data show CDR1 as SQVTM and CDR2 as ANQGSEA. DNA of the CDR3: TGCAGCGTTGTCCATGGGGGGTATGGCTACACCTTC. Its translation: CSVVHGGYGYTF.

This clonotype is large by share. Here the CDR3 reads CASSPTGQGPNSGNTIYF. In DNA form, the CDR3 reads TGTGCCAGCTCACCTACTGGACAGGGACCGAACTCTGGAAACACCATATATTTT. The chain employs TRBV18 and TRBJ1-3; 8 nucleotides line up with TRBD1. V was pared by 3 bases and J by 0 bases, with 10 bases of the junction left unmatched. Germline V gene data show CDR1 as KGHSH and CDR2 as LQKENI. The CDR3 loop spans 18 amino acids.

A few counts support this clonotype. V and J are TRBV6-2 or TRBV6-3 and TRBJ2-7; 7 bases fit TRBD1. Germline V gene data show CDR1 as MNHEY and CDR2 as SVGEGT. The trim removed 2 bases at V and 1 base at J, leaving 8 bases unmatched. The CDR3 is 16 residues long. The CDR3 loop reads CASSYTRDSSSYEQYV. CDR3 DNA: TGTGCCAGCAGTTACACCCGGGACAGCAGTTCCTACGAGCAGTACGTC.

This clonotype is medium-sized within its sample. Germline and junction disagree at one end, which may indicate a read error. The chain uses TRBV7-7 and TRBJ2-1; 7 bases are shared with TRBD2. The germline gives CDR1 SSHAT, CDR2 FNYEAQ (reference sequence). The CDR3 sequence is 13 residues long. The CDR3 sequence is CASSFTERGEQFF. Here the CDR3 DNA reads TGTGCTAGCAGCTTTACGGAGCGGGGTGAGCAGTTCTTC. Supplemented by reference TRBV7-7 and TRBJ2-1, the full variable domain reads GAGVSQSPRYKVTKRGQDVTLRCDPISSHATLYWYQQALGQGPEFLTYFNYEAQPDKSGLPSDRFSAERPEGSISTLTIQRTEQRDSAMYRCASSFTERGEQFFGPGTRLTVL.

The chain combines TRBV7-6 with TRBJ2-1, with 7 nucleotides matching TRBD2. This CDR3 spans 16 amino acids. The V gene's germline CDR1 is SGHVS and CDR2 FNYEAQ. With V trimmed by 5 bases and J by 6 bases, 13 bases remained unmatched. CDR3 sequence: CASSPTPVREVNEQFF. CDR3 nucleotides: TGTGCCAGCAGCCCCACCCCGGTACGGGAGGTCAATGAGCAGTTCTTC. The variable domain in full, with the rest retrieved from reference TRBV7-6 and TRBJ2-1, is GAGVSQSPRYKVTKRGQDVALRCDPISGHVSLYWYRQALGQGPEFLTYFNYEAQQDKSGLPNDRFSAERPEGSISTLTIQRTEQRDSAMYRCASSPTPVREVNEQFFGPGTRLTVL.

V and J are TRBV27 and TRBJ1-1; D gene uncertain. The CDR3 runs 11 residues. Germline V gene data show CDR1 as MNHEY and CDR2 as SMNVEV (reference sequence). V lost 11 bases to trimming and J lost 11 bases, with 18 bases between them. CDR3 DNA sequence: TGTGCCGTTTACGTGGCAGAAAGTGCTTTCTTT. Translation: CAVYVAESAFF.

As to this clonotype: Germline is not matched at one junction end, which may reflect a read error. The chain uses TRBV19 and TRBJ1-5; the D gene is possibly TRBD1 (5 bases). Germline V gene sequence: CDR1 LNHDA, CDR2 SQIVND (reference sequence). The CDR3 has 14 amino acids. CDR3 in amino acids: CASSIGHNNQPQHF. CDR3 bases: TGTGCCAGTAGCATAGGACATAACAATCAGCCCCAGCATTTT.